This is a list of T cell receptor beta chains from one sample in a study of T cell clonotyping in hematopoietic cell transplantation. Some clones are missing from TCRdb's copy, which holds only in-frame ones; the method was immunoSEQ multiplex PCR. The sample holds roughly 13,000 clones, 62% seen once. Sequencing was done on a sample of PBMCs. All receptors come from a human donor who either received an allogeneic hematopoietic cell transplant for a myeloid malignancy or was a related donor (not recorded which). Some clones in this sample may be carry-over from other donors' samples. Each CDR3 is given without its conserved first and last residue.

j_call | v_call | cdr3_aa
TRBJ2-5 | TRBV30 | AWSVSGMGETQY
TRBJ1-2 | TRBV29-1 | IVTGDYGYT
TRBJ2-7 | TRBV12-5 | ASGSTGTGSYEQY
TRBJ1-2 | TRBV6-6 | ASSYRGEGTGDGYT
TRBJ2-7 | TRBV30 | AWSRDKKSGGQY
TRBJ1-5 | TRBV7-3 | ASSLERGQPQH
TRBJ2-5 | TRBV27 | ASSFGGVQETQY
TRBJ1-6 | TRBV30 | AWSVQGSSPLH
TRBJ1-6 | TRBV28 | ASSWDSNSPLH
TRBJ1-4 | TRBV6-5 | ASSQDEKLF
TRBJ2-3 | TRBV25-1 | ASSFGSGWADTQY
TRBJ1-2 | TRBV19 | ASSAALNYGYT
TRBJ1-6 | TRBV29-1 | SVGLGGNSPLR
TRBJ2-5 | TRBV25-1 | ASSEIGVQETQY
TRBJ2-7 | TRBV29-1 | SAQTGTEQY
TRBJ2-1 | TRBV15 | ATSRETGVRDEQF
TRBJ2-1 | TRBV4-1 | ASSQDRSYNEQF
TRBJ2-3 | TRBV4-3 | ASSQDFHSGIAYTQY
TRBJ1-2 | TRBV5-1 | ASSTDILYGYT
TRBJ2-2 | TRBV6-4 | ASSDREAGELF
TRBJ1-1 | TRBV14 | ASSQVRDGTGNTEAF
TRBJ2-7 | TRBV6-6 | ASLDGGDSYEQY
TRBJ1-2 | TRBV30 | AWSVLGVNYGYT
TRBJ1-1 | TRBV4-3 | ASSQGISMAF
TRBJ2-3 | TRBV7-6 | ASSLGGGRALDTQY
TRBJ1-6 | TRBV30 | AWGLGTENSPLH
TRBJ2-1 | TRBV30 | AWGQEYEQF
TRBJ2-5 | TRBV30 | AWSRPDEETQY
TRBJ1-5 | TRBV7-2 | ASSSQGGNTNQPQH
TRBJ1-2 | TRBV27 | ASSLGSVYGYT
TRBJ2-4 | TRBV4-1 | ASSQGAALAKNIQY
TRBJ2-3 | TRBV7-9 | ASSSAPTDTQY
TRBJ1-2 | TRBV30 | AWSIGTHYGYT
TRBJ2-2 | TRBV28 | ASRLGPNTGELF
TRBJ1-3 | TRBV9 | ASSVYSGNTIY
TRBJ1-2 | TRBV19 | ASNKQNYGYT
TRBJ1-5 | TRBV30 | AWSLGQHNQPQH
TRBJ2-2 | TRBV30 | AWSDGANTGELF
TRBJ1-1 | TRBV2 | ASSDVRGGPSEAF
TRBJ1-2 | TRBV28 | ATNPGTGIDYDYT
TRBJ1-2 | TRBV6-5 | ASSYSMSGYGYT
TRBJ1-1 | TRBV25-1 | ASSEYYEGRSAEAF
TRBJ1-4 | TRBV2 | ASSERTDYEKLF
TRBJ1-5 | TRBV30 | AWSLRTGRSQPQH
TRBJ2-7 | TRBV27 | ASSLSGRGFYEQY
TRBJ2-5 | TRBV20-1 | SASWVETQY
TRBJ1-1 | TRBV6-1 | ASSVDRGMNTEAF
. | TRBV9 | ASSARQGLEQY
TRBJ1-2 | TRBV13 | ASSPERGYYGYT
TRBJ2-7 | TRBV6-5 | ASSFEGTSAYEQY
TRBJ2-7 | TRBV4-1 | ASGTTISYEQY
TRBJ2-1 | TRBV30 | AWSVGLEQF
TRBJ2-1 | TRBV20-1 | SARGYNEQF
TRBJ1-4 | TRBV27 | ASSLSGFEKLF
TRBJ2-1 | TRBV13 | ASSDDYNEQF
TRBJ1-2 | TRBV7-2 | ASSLGATQGRGYT
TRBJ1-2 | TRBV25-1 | ASSEFGGWGGYT